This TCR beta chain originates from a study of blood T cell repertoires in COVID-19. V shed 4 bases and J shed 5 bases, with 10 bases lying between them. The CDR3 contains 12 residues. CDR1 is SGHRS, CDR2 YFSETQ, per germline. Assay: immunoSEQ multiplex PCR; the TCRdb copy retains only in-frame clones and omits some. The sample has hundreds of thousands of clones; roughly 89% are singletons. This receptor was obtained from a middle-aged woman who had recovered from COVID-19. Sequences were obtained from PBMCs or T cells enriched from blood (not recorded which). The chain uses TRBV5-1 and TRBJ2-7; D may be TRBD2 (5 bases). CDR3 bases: TGCGCCAGCAGCGCCGACTATAACGAGCAGTACTTC. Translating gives CASSADYNEQYF.